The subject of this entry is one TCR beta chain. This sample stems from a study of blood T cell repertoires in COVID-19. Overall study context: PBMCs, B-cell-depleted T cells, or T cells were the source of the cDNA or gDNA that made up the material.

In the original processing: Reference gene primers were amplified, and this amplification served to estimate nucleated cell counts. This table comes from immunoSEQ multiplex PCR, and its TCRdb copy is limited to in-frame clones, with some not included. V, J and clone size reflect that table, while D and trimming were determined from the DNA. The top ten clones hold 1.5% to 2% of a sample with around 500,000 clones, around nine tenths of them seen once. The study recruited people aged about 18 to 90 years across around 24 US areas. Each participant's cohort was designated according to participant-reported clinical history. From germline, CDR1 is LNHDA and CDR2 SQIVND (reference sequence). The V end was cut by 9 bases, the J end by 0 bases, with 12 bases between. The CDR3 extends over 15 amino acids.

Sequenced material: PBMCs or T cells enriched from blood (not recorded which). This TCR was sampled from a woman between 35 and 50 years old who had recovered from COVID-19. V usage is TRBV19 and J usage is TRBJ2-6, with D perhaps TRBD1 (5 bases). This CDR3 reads CASRARRSGANVLTF. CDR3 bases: TGTGCCAGCAGGGCCCGCCGCTCTGGGGCCAACGTCCTGACTTTC.